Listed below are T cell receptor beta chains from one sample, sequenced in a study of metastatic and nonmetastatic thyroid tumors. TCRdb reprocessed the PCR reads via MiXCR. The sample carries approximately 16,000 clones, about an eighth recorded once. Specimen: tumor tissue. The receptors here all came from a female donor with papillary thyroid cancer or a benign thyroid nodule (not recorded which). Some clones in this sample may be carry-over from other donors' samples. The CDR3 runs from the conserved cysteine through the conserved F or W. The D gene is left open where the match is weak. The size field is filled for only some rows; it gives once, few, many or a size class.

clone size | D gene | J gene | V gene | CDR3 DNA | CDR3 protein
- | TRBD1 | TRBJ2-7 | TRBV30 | TGTGCCTGGAGTGAGACAGGGTACGAGCAGTACTTC | CAWSETGYEQYF
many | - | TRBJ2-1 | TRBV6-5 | TGTGCCAGCAGTTACCCCCTAAGGGATGAGCAGTTCTTC | CASSYPLRDEQFF
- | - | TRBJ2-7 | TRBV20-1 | TGCAGTGCTAGGACAGGTTCCACCTACGAGCAGTACTTC | CSARTGSTYEQYF
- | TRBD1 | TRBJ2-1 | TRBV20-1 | TGCAGTGATAGAGATCAACAGGGGGCTAGTGAGCAGTCCTTC | CSDRDQQGASEQSF
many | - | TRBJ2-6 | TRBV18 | TGTGCCAGCTCACTTTCGGTTAGCTCTGGGGCCAACGTCCTGACTTTC | CASSLSVSSGANVLTF
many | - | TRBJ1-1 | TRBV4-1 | TGCGCCAGCAGCCTCACCCACGGCACGGTGAACACTGAAGCTTTCTTT | CASSLTHGTVNTEAFF
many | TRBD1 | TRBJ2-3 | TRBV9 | TGTGCCAGCAGCGAGGGACAGGGGACGACAGATACGCAGTATTTT | CASSEGQGTTDTQYF
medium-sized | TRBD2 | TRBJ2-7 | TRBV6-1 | TGTGCCAGCAGGACCCCGTGGGGGGCGGGGGGCTACGAGCAGTACTTC | CASRTPWGAGGYEQYF
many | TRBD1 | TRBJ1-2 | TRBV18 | TGTGCCAGCTCACCCCGACGGGACAGTCCGTATGGCTACACCTTC | CASSPRRDSPYGYTF
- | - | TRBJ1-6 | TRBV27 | TGTGCCAGCAAGGGGACACGGAGTTCACCCCTCCACTTT | CASKGTRSSPLHF
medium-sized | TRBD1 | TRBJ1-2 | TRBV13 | TGTGCCAGCACCAATACACGGGACAGGGACGGCTACACCTTC | CASTNTRDRDGYTF
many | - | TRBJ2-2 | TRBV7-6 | TGTGCCAGCAGCTTAGACGGGCCCGGGGAGCTGTTTTTT | CASSLDGPGELFF
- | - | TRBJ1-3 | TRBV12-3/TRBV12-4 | TGTGCCAGCAGGCCCGGGGACCGCTCTGGAAACACCATATATTTT | CASRPGDRSGNTIYF
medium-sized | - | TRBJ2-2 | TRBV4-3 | TGCGCCAGCAGCCAGTCCCGCGACACCGGGGAGCTGTTTTTT | CASSQSRDTGELFF
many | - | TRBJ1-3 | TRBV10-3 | TGTGCCATCAGTGGGAGCGTTACGTCTGGAAACACCATATATTTT | CAISGSVTSGNTIYF
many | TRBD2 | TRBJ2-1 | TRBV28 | TGTGCCAGTAGTCTTAGCGGGACCTACAATGAGCAGTTCTTC | CASSLSGTYNEQFF
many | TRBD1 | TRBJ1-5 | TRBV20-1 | TGCAGTGCAAAGGACAGGGCACGCGATCAGCCCCAGCATTTT | CSAKDRARDQPQHF
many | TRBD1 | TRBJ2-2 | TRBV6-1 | TGTGCCAGCAGACAACAGGGGGGTGGGGAGCTGTTTTTT | CASRQQGGGELFF
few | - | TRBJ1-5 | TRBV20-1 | TGCAGTGCTAGCGTCCCAGGGATAATTAGCAATCAGCCCCAGCATTTT | CSASVPGIISNQPQHF
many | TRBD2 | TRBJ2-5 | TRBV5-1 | TGCGCCAGCAGCTCGAGCCCCGGGACTAGTGGCGAGACCCAGTACTTC | CASSSSPGTSGETQYF
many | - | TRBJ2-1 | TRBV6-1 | TGTGCCAGCACCGAAGTCGGGTGGAGCAACAATGAGCAGTTCTTC | CASTEVGWSNNEQFF
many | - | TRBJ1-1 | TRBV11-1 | TGTGCCAGCAGCTCGGGGGCAGGGGTGGTGAACACTGAAGCTTTCTTT | CASSSGAGVVNTEAFF
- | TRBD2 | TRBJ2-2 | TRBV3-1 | TGTGCCAGCAGCCACCTAGCGGGAGGGGGGGAGCTGTTTTTT | CASSHLAGGGELFF
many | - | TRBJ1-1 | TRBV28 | TGTGCCAGCAGTTTTTACACTGAAGCTTTCTTT | CASSFYTEAFF